The rows below give T cell receptor beta chains drawn from one sample of a study of graft-versus-host responses after intestinal transplantation. Antigens for these TCRs are unknown. Profiling relied on immunoSEQ multiplex PCR, and the TCRdb table lists in-frame clones only, not all of them. In the table there are 85,000 to 100,000 clones, 80% to 95% of which are singletons. The starting material was unstimulated CD4+ T cells sorted from spleen or lymph node cells, obtained before transplant. The receptors stem from a human donor who was the organ donor for an intestinal transplant. Both conserved end residues are part of each CDR3. The D gene is left open where the match is weak. Expanded clones get a size class; other rows say once, few or many, or leave the size out.

v_call	clone_size	d_call	j_call	cdr3_nt	cdr3_aa
TRBV2	-	-	TRBJ2-2	TGTGCCAGCAGCCAACAGGGTATCTACACCGGGGAGCTGTTTTTT	CASSQQGIYTGELFF
TRBV6-4	once	-	TRBJ1-5	TGTGCCAGCAGTGACTCGGTCGCGGGCATTCAGCCCCAGCATTTT	CASSDSVAGIQPQHF
TRBV30	-	TRBD2	TRBJ2-5	TGTGCCTGGAGTAGGAGGATTAGCGGGAGTAACTCTGGGGAGACCCAGTACTTC	CAWSRRISGSNSGETQYF
TRBV5-4	-	TRBD2	TRBJ2-5	TGTGCCAGCAGCGCATTTAACGACGGGGGGGCCCTTCTCAAGACCCAGTACTTC	CASSAFNDGGALLKTQYF
TRBV2	-	-	TRBJ2-7	TGTGCCAGCAGTGTCTACCTGGAGCAGTACTTC	CASSVYLEQYF
TRBV7-6	once	-	TRBJ1-2	TGTGCCAGCAGCTTAGGGACGGGGAACGCAAACTATGGCTACACCTTC	CASSLGTGNANYGYTF
TRBV27	-	TRBD2	TRBJ2-7	TGTGCCAGCAGAAATCGGGCGGGGGGCCTCTACGAGCAGTACTTC	CASRNRAGGLYEQYF
TRBV7-9	-	TRBD1	TRBJ1-1	TGTGCCAGCAGCTTAGGAGAATGGTTGGGACAGTTGAACACTGAAGCTTTCTTT	CASSLGEWLGQLNTEAFF
TRBV27	-	-	TRBJ2-7	TGTGCCAGCAGTTTAGGACCAGGGACTTTAACCTACGAGCAGTACTTC	CASSLGPGTLTYEQYF
TRBV10-3	-	-	TRBJ2-7	TGTGCCGCCAGGGATGTAGGATGGTACGAGCAGTACTTC	CAARDVGWYEQYF
TRBV30	-	TRBD1	TRBJ1-2	TGTGCCTGGATGACAGGGCTCGATAACTATGGCTACACCTTC	CAWMTGLDNYGYTF
TRBV10-3	once	TRBD1	TRBJ2-5	TGTGCCATCAAGAAAACGGACAGGGGGGGGCGAGAGACCCAGTACTTC	CAIKKTDRGGRETQYF
TRBV6-1	-	TRBD1	TRBJ1-2	TGTGCCAGCACCCGACAGGGGGCGGCCTATGGCTACACCTTC	CASTRQGAAYGYTF
TRBV9	-	-	TRBJ1-2	TGTGCCAGCAGCGTAGCGTCGGGGTATGGCTACACCTTC	CASSVASGYGYTF
TRBV27	-	TRBD1	TRBJ2-7	TGTGCCAGCAGGACCCCCGGGACAGCCTACGAGCAGTACTTC	CASRTPGTAYEQYF
TRBV5-1	-	-	TRBJ2-4	TGCGCCAGCAGTCTTAGGTTTTCGGAGAGCCCATCTCAATTAGCCAAAAACATTCAGTACTTC	CASSLRFSESPSQLAKNIQYF
TRBV11-2	-	TRBD2	TRBJ2-1	TGTGCCAGCAGCTTAGATCGGGGACTAGCGGGTACCCTCAATGAGCAGTTCTTC	CASSLDRGLAGTLNEQFF
TRBV6-6	once	-	TRBJ2-1	TGTGCCAGCAGTTCAATAGCGATCGAGCAGTTCTTC	CASSSIAIEQFF
TRBV7-9	once	TRBD1	TRBJ2-5	TGTGCCAGCAGCCGAACTGGGACAGGGGGCGCAGCAGAGACCCAGTACTTC	CASSRTGTGGAAETQYF
TRBV5-1	-	TRBD2	TRBJ2-5	TGCGCCAGCGGCCTCCCTCTAGCGGGAGGGGTAGTTGAGACCCAGTACTTC	CASGLPLAGGVVETQYF
TRBV19	-	-	TRBJ2-5	TGTGCCAGTAGTATAGGGGGACAAAGCGAGACCCAGTACTTC	CASSIGGQSETQYF
TRBV27	-	-	TRBJ2-4	TGTGCCAGCAGAATCGGCGGTGCCAAAAACATTCAGTACTTC	CASRIGGAKNIQYF
TRBV5-6	-	TRBD1	TRBJ1-6	TGTGCCAGCAGCCGCGACAGGGCCGCAGTTAATTCACCCCTCCACTTT	CASSRDRAAVNSPLHF
TRBV5-1	once	TRBD1	TRBJ2-1	TGCGCCAGCAGCTCCGGACAGGGGGCCAAGTACAATGAGCAGTTCTTC	CASSSGQGAKYNEQFF
TRBV9	-	TRBD2	TRBJ2-1	TGTGCCAGCAGCGCCCGGACTAGCGGGCTGAATGAGCAGTTCTTC	CASSARTSGLNEQFF
TRBV18	-	TRBD2	TRBJ2-1	TGTGCCAGCTCACCACCAGCTAGCGGGGGGACCAATGAGCAGTTCTTC	CASSPPASGGTNEQFF
TRBV11-3	-	-	TRBJ2-2	TGTGCCAGCAGCTTAGACCCTACGGGGTACGGGGAGCTGTTTTTT	CASSLDPTGYGELFF
TRBV27	-	-	TRBJ2-7	TGTGCCAGCAGTACACGACTCACGGGGTATAGGTCCTACGAGCAGTACTTC	CASSTRLTGYRSYEQYF
TRBV6-1	-	-	TRBJ2-7	TGTGCTAGCAGTGTCCGGACAGCCTACGAGCAGTACTTC	CASSVRTAYEQYF
TRBV29-1	-	TRBD2	TRBJ2-3	TGCAGCGTTGAATCAGCGGGGGGCACAGATACGCAGTATTTT	CSVESAGGTDTQYF
TRBV5-1	-	-	TRBJ1-2	TGCGCCAGCAGGGCATTCTATGGCTACACCTTC	CASRAFYGYTF
TRBV30	-	-	TRBJ1-6	TGTGCCTGGAAGGAGGAGAGGGAAATATCCAGGTCACCCCTCCACTTT	CAWKEEREISRSPLHF
TRBV7-8	-	-	TRBJ1-5	TGTGCCAGCAGCTCGTTGAGGAATCAGCCCCAGCATTTT	CASSSLRNQPQHF
TRBV29-1	-	-	TRBJ2-7	TGCAGCGTTGAAATGGGAGCCTCCTACGAGCAGTACTTC	CSVEMGASYEQYF
TRBV7-3	once	TRBD2	TRBJ2-1	TGTGCCAGCAGCCCCCATGGGCGGCTAGCGGGGGGGGAAAATGAGCAGTTCTTC	CASSPHGRLAGGENEQFF
TRBV11-3	-	TRBD1	TRBJ1-6	TGTGCCAGCACCTTGAACCCACTAGGACAGGGTAATTCACCCCTCCACTTT	CASTLNPLGQGNSPLHF
TRBV30	-	-	TRBJ1-5	TGTGCCTGGAGGGGCCAGGGGATGCAGCCCCAGCATTTT	CAWRGQGMQPQHF
TRBV30	-	TRBD2	TRBJ2-5	TGTGCCTGGTCTAGCGGGGGGGGGAAAGAGACCCAGTACTTC	CAWSSGGGKETQYF
TRBV9	-	-	TRBJ1-2	TGTGCCAGCAGCGTAGGATGGGGGGGTCGGGGCTACACCTTC	CASSVGWGGRGYTF
TRBV4-2	-	-	TRBJ1-3	TGTGCCAGCAGCCAAGATTTCGGTACGGGGAGCTCTGGAAACACCATATATTTT	CASSQDFGTGSSGNTIYF
TRBV15	-	TRBD2	TRBJ2-2	TGTGCCACCAGCAGATATCTGACGGGACTAGCGGACACCGGGGAGCTGTTTTTT	CATSRYLTGLADTGELFF
TRBV5-1	-	TRBD2	TRBJ2-1	TGCGCCAGCAGCCGGGAAATCCTAGCGGGAGTGGCCAATGAGCAGTTCTTC	CASSREILAGVANEQFF
TRBV2	-	TRBD2	TRBJ2-3	TGTGCCAGCAGTGTAGCGGGGGGGACCACAGATACGCAGTATTTT	CASSVAGGTTDTQYF
TRBV6-1	-	-	TRBJ1-3	TGTGCCAGCAGTGTCGCCATTGGGGGGTCGGGAGGAAACACCATATATTTT	CASSVAIGGSGGNTIYF
TRBV18	-	TRBD1	TRBJ2-3	TGTGCCAGCTCACCACCAGGGACAGGGGGCCCAGATACGCAGTATTTT	CASSPPGTGGPDTQYF
TRBV5-6	-	-	TRBJ1-2	TGTGCCAGCAGCATCCGGGGGGGTAATGGCTACACCTTC	CASSIRGGNGYTF
TRBV5-1	-	TRBD1	TRBJ1-1	TGCGCCAGCAGTCCTAACAGGGGGGAATCAATGAACACTGAAGCTTTCTTT	CASSPNRGESMNTEAFF
TRBV4-2	-	-	TRBJ2-5	TGTGCCAGCAGCCCGGGAGAGACCCAGTACTTC	CASSPGETQYF
TRBV5-1	-	TRBD1	TRBJ1-6	TGCGCCAGCAGCTCCGTGGGACAGGGGAGTAATTCACCCCTCCACTTT	CASSSVGQGSNSPLHF
TRBV19	-	-	TRBJ2-2	TGTGCCAGTAGTATCCAGGGGCTCTTGAACACCGGGGAGCTGTTTTTT	CASSIQGLLNTGELFF